The 3 T cell receptor beta chains listed next were all sequenced from one sample in a study of blood T cell repertoires in COVID-19. Produced via immunoSEQ multiplex PCR; TCRdb's table is partial and in-frame only. The sample yields some 60,000 clones, 80% to 95% seen once. What was sequenced was peripheral blood. These receptors were obtained from a man aged 55 to 69 with acute or convalescent COVID-19.

The V call is TRBV6-2 or TRBV6-3, the J call TRBJ2-5; D may be TRBD1 (6 bases). The CDR3 has 16 residues. Per the germline V gene, CDR1 is MNHEY and CDR2 is SVGEGT. The germline V and J ends were trimmed by 4 bases and 5 bases, with 20 bases remaining between them. The CDR3 bases are TGTGCCAGCAGTTCGACAGGTACCAAAGGGCGGGAGACCCAGTACTTC. Translating it yields CASSSTGTKGRETQYF.

The CDR3 region is CASSLALMTGESYEQYF. For the CDR3, the DNA is TGTGCCAGCAGCTTAGCGCTCATGACAGGGGAAAGCTACGAGCAGTACTTC. The chain is built from TRBV7-9 and TRBJ2-7; 8 positions match TRBD1. The trim removed 0 bases at V and 3 bases at J, leaving 10 bases unmatched. Germline V CDR1 and CDR2: SEHNR, FQNEAQ (reference sequence). The CDR3 length is 17 residues.

V usage is TRBV5-5 and J usage is TRBJ2-6, with 7 bases aligning to TRBD1. Germline V CDR1 and CDR2: SGHKS, YYEKEE (reference sequence). Losses at the gene ends were 7 bases for V and 2 bases for J; bases not matched to a gene: 6. The CDR3 is 15 residues long. CDR3 sequence reads: CASGEGAAGANVLTF. The CDR3 DNA is TGTGCCAGCGGCGAGGGGGCCGCTGGGGCCAACGTCCTGACTTTC. Using reference TRBV5-5 and TRBJ2-6 for the parts outside the CDR3, the full variable domain is DAGVTQSPTHLIKTRGQQVTLRCSPISGHKSVSWYQQVLGQGPQFIFQYYEKEERGRGNFPDRFSARQFPNYSSELNVNALLLGDSALYLCASGEGAAGANVLTFGAGSRLTVL.